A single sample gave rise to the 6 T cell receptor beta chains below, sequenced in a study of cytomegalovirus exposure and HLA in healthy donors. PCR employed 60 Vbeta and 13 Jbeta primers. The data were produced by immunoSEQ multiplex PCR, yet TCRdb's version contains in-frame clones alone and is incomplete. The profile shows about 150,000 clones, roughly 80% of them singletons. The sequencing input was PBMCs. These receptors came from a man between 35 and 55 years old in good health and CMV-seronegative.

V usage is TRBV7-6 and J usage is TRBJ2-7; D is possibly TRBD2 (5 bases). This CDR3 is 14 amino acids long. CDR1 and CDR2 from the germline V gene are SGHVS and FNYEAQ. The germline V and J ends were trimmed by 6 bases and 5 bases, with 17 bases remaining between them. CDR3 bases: TGTGCCAGCAGACCGATGACTAATCCCCACGAGCAGTACTTC. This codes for CASRPMTNPHEQYF.

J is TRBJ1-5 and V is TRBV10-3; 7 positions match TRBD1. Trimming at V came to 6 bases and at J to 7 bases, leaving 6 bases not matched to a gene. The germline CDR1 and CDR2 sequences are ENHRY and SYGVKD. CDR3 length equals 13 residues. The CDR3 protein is CAIRRGLEQPQHF. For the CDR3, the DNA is TGTGCCATCAGGAGGGGGCTGGAACAGCCCCAGCATTTT.

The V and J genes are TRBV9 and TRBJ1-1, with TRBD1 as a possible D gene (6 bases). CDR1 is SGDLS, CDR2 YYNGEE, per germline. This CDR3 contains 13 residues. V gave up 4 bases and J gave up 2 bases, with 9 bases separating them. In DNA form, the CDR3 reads TGTGCCAGCAGCCTACAGGGAAACACTGAAGCTTTCTTT. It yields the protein CASSLQGNTEAFF.

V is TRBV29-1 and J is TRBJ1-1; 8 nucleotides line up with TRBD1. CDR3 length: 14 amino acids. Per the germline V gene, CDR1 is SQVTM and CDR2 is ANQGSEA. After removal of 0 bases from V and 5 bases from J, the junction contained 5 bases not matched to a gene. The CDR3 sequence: CSVEDPDRATEAFF. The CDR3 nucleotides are TGCAGCGTTGAAGATCCGGACAGGGCAACTGAAGCTTTCTTT.

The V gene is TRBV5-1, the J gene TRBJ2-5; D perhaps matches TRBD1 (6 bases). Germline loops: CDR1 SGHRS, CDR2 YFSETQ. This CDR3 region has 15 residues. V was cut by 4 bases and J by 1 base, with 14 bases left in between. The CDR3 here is CASSTLTGSQETQYF. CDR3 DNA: TGCGCCAGCAGCACCCTAACAGGGTCCCAAGAGACCCAGTACTTC.

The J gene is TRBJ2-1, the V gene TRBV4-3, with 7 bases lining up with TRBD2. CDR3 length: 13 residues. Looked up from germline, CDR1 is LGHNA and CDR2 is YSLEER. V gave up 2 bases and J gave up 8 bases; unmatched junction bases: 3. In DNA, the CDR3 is TGCGCCAGCAGCCAACGAACTAGCGATGAGCAGTTCTTC. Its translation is CASSQRTSDEQFF.